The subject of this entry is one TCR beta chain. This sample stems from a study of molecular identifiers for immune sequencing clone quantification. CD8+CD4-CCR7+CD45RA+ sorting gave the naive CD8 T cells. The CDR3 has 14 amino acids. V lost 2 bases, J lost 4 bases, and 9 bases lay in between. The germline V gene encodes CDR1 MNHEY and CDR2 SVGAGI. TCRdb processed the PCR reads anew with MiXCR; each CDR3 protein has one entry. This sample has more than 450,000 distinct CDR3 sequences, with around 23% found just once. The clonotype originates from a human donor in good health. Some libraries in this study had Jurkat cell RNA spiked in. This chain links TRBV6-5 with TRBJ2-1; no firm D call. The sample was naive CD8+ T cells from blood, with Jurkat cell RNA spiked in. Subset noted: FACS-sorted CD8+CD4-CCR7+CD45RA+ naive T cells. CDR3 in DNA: TGTGCCAGCAGTTACGGCATCTCTTACAATGAGCAGTTCTTC. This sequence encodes CASSYGISYNEQFF.